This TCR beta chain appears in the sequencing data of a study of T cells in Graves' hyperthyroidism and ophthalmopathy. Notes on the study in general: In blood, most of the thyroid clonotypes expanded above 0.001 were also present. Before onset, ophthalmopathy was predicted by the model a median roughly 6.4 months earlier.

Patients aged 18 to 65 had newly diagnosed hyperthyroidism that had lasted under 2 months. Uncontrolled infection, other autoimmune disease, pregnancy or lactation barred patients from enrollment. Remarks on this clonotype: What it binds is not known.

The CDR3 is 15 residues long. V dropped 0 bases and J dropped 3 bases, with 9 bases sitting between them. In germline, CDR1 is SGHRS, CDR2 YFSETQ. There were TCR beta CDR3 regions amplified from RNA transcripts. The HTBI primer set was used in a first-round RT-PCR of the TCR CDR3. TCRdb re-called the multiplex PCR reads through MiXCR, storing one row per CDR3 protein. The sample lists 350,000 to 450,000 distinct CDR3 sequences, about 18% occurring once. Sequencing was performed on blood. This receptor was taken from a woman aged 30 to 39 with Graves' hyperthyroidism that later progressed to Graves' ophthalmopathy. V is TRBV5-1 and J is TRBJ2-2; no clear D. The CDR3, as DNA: TGCGCCAGCAGCTTGGACCACATAGACACCGGGGAGCTGTTTTTT. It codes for CASSLDHIDTGELFF.